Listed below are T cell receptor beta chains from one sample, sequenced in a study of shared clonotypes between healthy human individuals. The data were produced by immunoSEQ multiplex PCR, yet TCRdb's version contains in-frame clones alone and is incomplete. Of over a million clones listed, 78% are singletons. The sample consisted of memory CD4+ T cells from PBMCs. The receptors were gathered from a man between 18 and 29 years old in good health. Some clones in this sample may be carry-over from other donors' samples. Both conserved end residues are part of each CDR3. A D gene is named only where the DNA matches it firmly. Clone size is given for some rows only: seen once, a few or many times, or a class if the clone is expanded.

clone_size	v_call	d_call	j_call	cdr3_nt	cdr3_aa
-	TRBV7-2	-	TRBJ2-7	TGTGCCAGCAGCTCGGTCCGGGGGAACCACTACGAGCAGTACTTC	CASSSVRGNHYEQYF
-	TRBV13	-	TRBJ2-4	TGTGCCAGCAGCTTATACGTCGGGGGGCGGATCAGACTAGCCAAAAACATTCAGTACTTC	CASSLYVGGRIRLAKNIQYF
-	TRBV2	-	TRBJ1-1	TGTGCCAGCAGCCAGACGAGGAGGAACACTGAAGCTTTCTTT	CASSQTRRNTEAFF
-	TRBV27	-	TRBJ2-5	TGTGCCAGCAGTTTAATCCCAGCAGCCCAAGAGACCCAGTACTTC	CASSLIPAAQETQYF
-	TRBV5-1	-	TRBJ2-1	TGCGCCAGCAGCTTGTCAGGCCCCCGCGAGCAGTTCTTC	CASSLSGPREQFF
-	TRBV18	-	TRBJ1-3	TGTGCCAGCTCTACCACGGAGGTCGGAAACACCATATATTTT	CASSTTEVGNTIYF
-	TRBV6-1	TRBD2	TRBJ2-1	TGTGCCAGCAGAGCTAGCGGGACCGCCTACAATGAGCAGTTCTTC	CASRASGTAYNEQFF
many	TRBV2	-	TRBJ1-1	TGTGCCAGCAGCCCCGGAACGAACACTGAAGCTTTCTTT	CASSPGTNTEAFF
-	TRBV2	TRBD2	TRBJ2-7	TGTGCCAGCAGTGTATTAGCGGGAGGCGAGCAGTACTTC	CASSVLAGGEQYF
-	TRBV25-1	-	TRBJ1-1	TGTGCCAGCAGTGACGTCGGGGGGAAGGACACTGAAGCTTTCTTT	CASSDVGGKDTEAFF
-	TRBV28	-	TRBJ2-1	TGTGCCAGCAGTCCAGCCGCGGGGGCGGCCCAGAATGAGCAGTTCTTC	CASSPAAGAAQNEQFF
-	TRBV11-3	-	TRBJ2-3	TGTGCCAGCAGCCCAGAGAGACCCGGGTGGGGAGGAGATACGCAGTATTTT	CASSPERPGWGGDTQYF
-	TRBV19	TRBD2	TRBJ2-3	TGTGCCAGTAGTATAAGGACTAGCGGGAGGGCCGGTACGCAGTATTTT	CASSIRTSGRAGTQYF
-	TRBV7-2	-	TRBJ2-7	TGTGCCAGCAGCCAATTTGGGTACGAGCAGTACTTC	CASSQFGYEQYF
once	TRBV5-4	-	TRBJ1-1	TGTGCCAGCAGCTTGGGGGGGGTGAACACTGAAGCTTTCTTT	CASSLGGVNTEAFF
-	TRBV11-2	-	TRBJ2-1	TGTGCCAGCAAGCAAGCGTGGTCCTACAATGAGCAGTTCTTC	CASKQAWSYNEQFF
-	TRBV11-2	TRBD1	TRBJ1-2	TGTGCCAGCAGCGTTGAAGGGGGCGCGGCCTATGGCTACACCTTC	CASSVEGGAAYGYTF
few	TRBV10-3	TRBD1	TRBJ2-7	TGTGCCATCAGTGCAGGGACAGGGGGGAACGAGCAGTACTTC	CAISAGTGGNEQYF
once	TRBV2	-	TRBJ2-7	TGTGCCAGCAGCCCCAGGGAGTTTTCCGAGCAGTACTTC	CASSPREFSEQYF
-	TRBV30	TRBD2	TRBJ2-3	TGTGCCTGGGAAAGCGGGAGGGCCTCAGATACGCAGTATTTT	CAWESGRASDTQYF
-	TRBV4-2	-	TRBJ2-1	TGTGCCAGCAGCCAAGAGCTGCCCGACCTGCAGTTCTTC	CASSQELPDLQFF
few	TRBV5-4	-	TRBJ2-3	TGTGCCAGCAGCTTGGGCAGGTTTAGCACAGATACGCAGTATTTT	CASSLGRFSTDTQYF
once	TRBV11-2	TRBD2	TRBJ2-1	TGTGCCAGCAGCTTAGATCTGGGGACTAGCAGCCGGAGCTCCTACAATGAGCAGTTCTTC	CASSLDLGTSSRSSYNEQFF
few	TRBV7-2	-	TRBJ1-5	TGTGCCAGCAGCTTGGTAACAGACTATCAGCCCCAGCATTTT	CASSLVTDYQPQHF
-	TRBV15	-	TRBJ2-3	TGTGCCACCAGCAGAAGAGCCCGGACGGGGTGGGATACGCAGTATTTT	CATSRRARTGWDTQYF
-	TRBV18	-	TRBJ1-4	TGTGCCAGCTCACCACAACGGGGTACCAATGAAAAACTGTTTTTT	CASSPQRGTNEKLFF
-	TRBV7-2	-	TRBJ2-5	TGTGCCAGCAGCTTAGCGGCGGGTTCCCAAGAGACCCAGTACTTC	CASSLAAGSQETQYF
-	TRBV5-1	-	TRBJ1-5	TGCGCCAGCAGCTGGGGCGCGGGGGAGGGTCAGCCCCAGCATTTT	CASSWGAGEGQPQHF
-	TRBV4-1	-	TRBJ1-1	TGCGCCAGCAGCCAAGGACTACAGGGGAACACTGAAGCTTTCTTT	CASSQGLQGNTEAFF
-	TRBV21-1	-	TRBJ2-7	TGTGCCAGTACCGGGACTAGCGAGGACGAGCAGTACTTC	CASTGTSEDEQYF
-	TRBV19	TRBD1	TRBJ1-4	TGTGCCAGTAGTCGTCAACGACAGGGCGATGAAAAACTGTTTTTT	CASSRQRQGDEKLFF
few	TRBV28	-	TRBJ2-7	TGTGCCAGCAGCGAACAGGGGAGGTCCTACGAGCAGTACTTC	CASSEQGRSYEQYF
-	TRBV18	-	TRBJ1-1	TGTGCCAGCTCACCTCCAAAGAAGAGACGTGGGGGGACTGAAGCTTTCTTT	CASSPPKKRRGGTEAFF
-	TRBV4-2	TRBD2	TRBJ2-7	TGTGCCAGCAGCCCTTCCCGGGGACTAGCGGAGACCTACGAGCAGTACTTC	CASSPSRGLAETYEQYF
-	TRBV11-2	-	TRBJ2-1	TGTGCCAGCAGCTTTCTCCCTCGGGGTGAGCAGTTCTTC	CASSFLPRGEQFF
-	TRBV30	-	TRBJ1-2	TGTGCCTGGAGTACAGACAGGACGTATGGCTACACCTTC	CAWSTDRTYGYTF
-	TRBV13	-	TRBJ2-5	TGTGCCAGCACCCGGAGGGAGACCCAGTACTTC	CASTRRETQYF
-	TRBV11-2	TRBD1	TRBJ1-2	TGTGCCAGCAGCCTCATACAGGGGGTCGGTGATGGCTACACCTTC	CASSLIQGVGDGYTF
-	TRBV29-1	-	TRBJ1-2	TGCAGCGTTGAAGGCGCAACAGGGAGCTCTAACTATGGCTACACCTTC	CSVEGATGSSNYGYTF
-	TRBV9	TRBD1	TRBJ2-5	TGTGCCAGCAGCATAAGAGGGGCAGGGGGCGAGGAGACCCAGTACTTC	CASSIRGAGGEETQYF
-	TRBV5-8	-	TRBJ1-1	TGTGCCAGCAGCTTCTGGTCCACTGAAGCTTTCTTT	CASSFWSTEAFF
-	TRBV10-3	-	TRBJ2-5	TGTGCCACCCGCATGGGGGAGGAGACCCAGTACTTC	CATRMGEETQYF
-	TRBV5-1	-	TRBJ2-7	TGCGCCAGCAGCTTCGGGGAATCCTACGAGCAGTACTTC	CASSFGESYEQYF
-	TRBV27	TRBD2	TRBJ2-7	TGTGCCAGCAGTTTTTTAGCGGGAGATTCCTACGAGCAGTACTTC	CASSFLAGDSYEQYF
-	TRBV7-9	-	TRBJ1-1	TGTGCCAGCAGCTTATCCGGGGGTGATGAAGCTTTCTTT	CASSLSGGDEAFF
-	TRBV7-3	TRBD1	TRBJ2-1	TGTGCCAGCAGCCCCATGACAGGGGGCCTCAATGAGCAGTTCTTC	CASSPMTGGLNEQFF
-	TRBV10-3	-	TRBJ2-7	TGTGCCATCAGTGAGTCGAAGGTCGCTAGCTACACCTACGAGCAGTACTTC	CAISESKVASYTYEQYF
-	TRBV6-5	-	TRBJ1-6	TGTGCCAGCAGCTTCCGGGGAGAAGCCCTCCACTTT	CASSFRGEALHF
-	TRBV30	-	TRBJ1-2	TGTGCCTGGAGTGTACCGGGGGGTGGTGCCTACACCTTC	CAWSVPGGGAYTF
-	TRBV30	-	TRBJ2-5	TGTGCCTGGAGTAGTGGCGAGACCCAGTACTTC	CAWSSGETQYF
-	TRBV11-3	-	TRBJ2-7	TGTGCCAGCAGCTTAGAGTCTCCCCAGGGTTACGAGCAGTACTTC	CASSLESPQGYEQYF
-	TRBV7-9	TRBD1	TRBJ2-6	TGTGCCAGCAGCCCAAGGGACAGGGGTTCTGGGGCCAACGTCCTGACTTTC	CASSPRDRGSGANVLTF
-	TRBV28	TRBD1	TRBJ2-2	TGTGCCAGCAGTACCCCCGGCAGGGGGCAATCCGGGGAGCTGTTTTTT	CASSTPGRGQSGELFF
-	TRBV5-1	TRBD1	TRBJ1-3	TGCGCCAGCAGCCAGGGGGCAACGGGAAACACCATATATTTT	CASSQGATGNTIYF
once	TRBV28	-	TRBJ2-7	TGTGCCAGCACCCCTTTATGGAGTTCCTACGAGCAGTACTTC	CASTPLWSSYEQYF
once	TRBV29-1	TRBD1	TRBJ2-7	TGCAGCGTTGAACGACAGGGGTACGAGCAGTACTTC	CSVERQGYEQYF
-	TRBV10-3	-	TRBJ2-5	TGTGCCATCAGTGAGACCGCCGGCTCCGGTGGGGAGACCCAGTACTTC	CAISETAGSGGETQYF
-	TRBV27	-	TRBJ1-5	TGTGCCAGCAGTTTATCGGCGTGGGGTCAGCCCCAGCATTTT	CASSLSAWGQPQHF